This T cell receptor beta chain was documented in a study of siplizumab effects on memory and regulatory T cells. The V gene lost 0 bases and the J gene lost 8 bases, with 9 bases spanning the gap. Per germline, CDR1 SGHNT and CDR2 YYREEE (reference sequence). This CDR3 has 13 amino acids. Sequencing used immunoSEQ multiplex PCR; TCRdb keeps in-frame clones, though not all of them. The table has more than 85,000 clones, more than 85% seen once. The sequenced sample consisted of CD4+ T cells sorted from blood. The sequence came from a human donor in good health. Some clones in this sample may be carry-over from other donors' samples. The gene calls are TRBV5-4 and TRBJ2-1; the D gene is possibly TRBD2 (6 bases). The CDR3 region is CASSLDRRDEQFF. DNA for the CDR3: TGTGCCAGCAGCTTGGATCGGAGGGATGAGCAGTTCTTC.